This T cell receptor beta chain was recorded in a study of tumor-infiltrating lymphocytes in primary liver carcinoma. Study details: Yields of productive TCRbeta reads ranged from roughly 3.5 to 7.13 million per sample and were similar across tissue types.

As to this clonotype: With a much larger clone just one base away, this may be a read error.

TCR beta cDNA came from about 450 ng total RNA, primed with a constant-region primer. Amplification in three nested multiplex PCR rounds with slightly modified ARM-PCR gave rise to TCR beta libraries. Primers for the first two PCR rounds were TRBV1-TRBV30 forward primers and a C-beta reverse primer (approximately 10 cycles per round). TCRdb passed the multiplex PCR reads through MiXCR, listing each CDR3 protein once. The table has approximately 340,000 distinct CDR3 sequences, about 65% seen once; the top ten hold about 6%. Extraction also yielded germline DNA, while blood RNA was obtained from unsorted whole blood. The CDR3 is 15 amino acids. Germline V gene sequence: CDR1 MNHEY, CDR2 SVGEGT.

Sequenced sample: peripheral blood. The V gene is TRBV6-2 or TRBV6-3, the J gene TRBJ1-5; 8 bases match TRBD1. This clonotype was obtained from a man in his forties with primary liver carcinoma and hepatitis B virus infection. CDR3 in amino acids: CASRKTTGEHQSQHF. CDR3 coding DNA: TGTGCCAGCAGAAAGACGACAGGGGAACATCAGTCCCAGCATTTT.